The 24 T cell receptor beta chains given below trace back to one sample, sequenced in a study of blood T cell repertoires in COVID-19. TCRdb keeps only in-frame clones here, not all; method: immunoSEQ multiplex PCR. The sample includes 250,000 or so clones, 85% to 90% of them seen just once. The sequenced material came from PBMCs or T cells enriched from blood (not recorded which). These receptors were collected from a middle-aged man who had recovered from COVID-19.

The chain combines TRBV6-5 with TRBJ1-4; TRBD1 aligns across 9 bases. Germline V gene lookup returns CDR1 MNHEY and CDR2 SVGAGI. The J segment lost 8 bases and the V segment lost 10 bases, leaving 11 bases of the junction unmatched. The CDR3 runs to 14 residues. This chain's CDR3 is CATTTGTGTEKLFF. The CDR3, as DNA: TGTGCCACAACCACCGGGACAGGGACCGAAAAACTGTTTTTT.

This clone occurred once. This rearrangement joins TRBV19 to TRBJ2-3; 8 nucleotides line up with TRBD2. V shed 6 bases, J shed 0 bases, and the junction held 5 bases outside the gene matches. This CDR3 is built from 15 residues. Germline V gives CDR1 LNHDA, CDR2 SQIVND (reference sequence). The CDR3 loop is CASSLAGPSTDTQYF. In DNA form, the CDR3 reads TGTGCCAGTAGCTTAGCGGGACCTAGCACAGATACGCAGTATTTT.

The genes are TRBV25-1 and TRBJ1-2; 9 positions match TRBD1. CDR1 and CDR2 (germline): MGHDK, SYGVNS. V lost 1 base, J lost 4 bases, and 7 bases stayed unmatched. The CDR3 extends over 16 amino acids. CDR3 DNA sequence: TGTGCCAGCAGTGAATCCCCCTCGACAGGGGGCTATGGCTACACCTTC. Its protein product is CASSESPSTGGYGYTF.

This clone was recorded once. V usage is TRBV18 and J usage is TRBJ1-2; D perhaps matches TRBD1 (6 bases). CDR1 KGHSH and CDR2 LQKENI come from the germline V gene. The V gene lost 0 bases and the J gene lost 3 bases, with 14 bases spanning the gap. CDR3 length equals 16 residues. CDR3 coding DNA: TGTGCCAGCTCACCACCGTGGGCAGGGGAATACTATGGCTACACCTTC. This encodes CASSPPWAGEYYGYTF.

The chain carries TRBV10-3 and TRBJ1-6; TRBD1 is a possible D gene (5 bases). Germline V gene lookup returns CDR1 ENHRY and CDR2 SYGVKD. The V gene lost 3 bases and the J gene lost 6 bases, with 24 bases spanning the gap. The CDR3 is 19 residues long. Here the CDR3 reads CAISETSGGVFGGNSPLHF. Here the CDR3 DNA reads TGTGCCATCAGTGAAACGTCCGGTGGGGTGTTCGGGGGTAATTCACCCCTCCACTTT.

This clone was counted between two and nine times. In DNA form, the CDR3 reads TGCAGCGTTTTAGGACAGGACAATCAGCCCCAGCATTTT. It specifies CSVLGQDNQPQHF. The chain carries TRBV29-1 and TRBJ1-5, with TRBD1 matching 7 bases. This CDR3 is built from 13 residues. In germline, CDR1 is SQVTM, CDR2 ANQGSEA. V lost 5 bases, J lost 3 bases, and 4 bases stayed unmatched. Based on the CDR3 plus reference TRBV29-1 and TRBJ1-5, the full variable domain is SAVISQKPSRDICQRGTSLTIQCQVDSQVTMMFWYRQQPGQSLTLIATANQGSEATYESGFVIDKFPISRPNLTFSTLTVSNMSPEDSSIYLCSVLGQDNQPQHFGDGTRLSIL.

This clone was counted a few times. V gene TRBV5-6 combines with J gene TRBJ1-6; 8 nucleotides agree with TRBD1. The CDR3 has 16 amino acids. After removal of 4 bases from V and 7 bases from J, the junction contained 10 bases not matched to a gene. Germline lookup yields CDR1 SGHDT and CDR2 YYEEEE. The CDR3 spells CASSPYDRGPNSPLHF. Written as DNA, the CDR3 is TGTGCCAGCAGCCCATACGACAGGGGCCCCAATTCACCCCTCCACTTT.

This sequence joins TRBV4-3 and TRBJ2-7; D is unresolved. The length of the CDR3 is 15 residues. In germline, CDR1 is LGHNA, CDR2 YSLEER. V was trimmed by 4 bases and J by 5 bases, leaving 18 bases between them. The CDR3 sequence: CASSPQMSGLDEQYF. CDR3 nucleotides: TGCGCCAGCAGCCCCCAAATGTCGGGTCTTGACGAGCAGTACTTC.

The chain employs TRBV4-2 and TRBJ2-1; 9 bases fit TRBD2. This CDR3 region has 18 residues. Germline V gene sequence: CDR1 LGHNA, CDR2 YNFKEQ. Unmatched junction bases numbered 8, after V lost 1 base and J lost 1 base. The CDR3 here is CASSQVRMAGGSYNEQFF. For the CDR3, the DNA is TGTGCCAGCAGCCAAGTCCGGATGGCGGGAGGGTCCTACAATGAGCAGTTCTTC.

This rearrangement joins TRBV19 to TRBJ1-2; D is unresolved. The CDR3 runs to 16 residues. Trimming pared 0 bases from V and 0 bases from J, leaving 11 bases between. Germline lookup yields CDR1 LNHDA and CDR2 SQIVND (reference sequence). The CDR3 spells CASSIDGYGANYGYTF. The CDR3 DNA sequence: TGTGCCAGTAGTATAGACGGCTACGGGGCTAACTATGGCTACACCTTC.

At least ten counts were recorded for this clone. The CDR3 coding sequence is TGTGCCAGCAGCTCTAGGACAGGGGGTAGGAGGACTTTCTTT. It yields the protein CASSSRTGGRRTFF. J is TRBJ1-1 and V is TRBV7-9; 10 bases match TRBD1. The CDR3 has 14 residues. Germline CDR1 and CDR2: SEHNR and FQNEAQ (reference sequence). The V segment lost 4 bases and the J segment 12 bases; nucleotides outside the gene matches: 11.

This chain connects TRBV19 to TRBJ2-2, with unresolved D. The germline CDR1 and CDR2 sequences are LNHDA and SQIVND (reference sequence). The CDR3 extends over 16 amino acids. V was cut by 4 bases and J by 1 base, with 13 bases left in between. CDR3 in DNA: TGTGCCAGTAGTAGCGGTAGTGCCAAGAACACCGGGGAGCTGTTTTTT. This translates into CASSSGSAKNTGELFF.

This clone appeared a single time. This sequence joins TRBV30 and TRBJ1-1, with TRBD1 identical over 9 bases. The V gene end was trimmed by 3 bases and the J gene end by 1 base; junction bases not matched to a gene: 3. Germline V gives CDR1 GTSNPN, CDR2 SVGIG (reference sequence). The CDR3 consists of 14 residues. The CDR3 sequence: CAWSWDRANTEAFF. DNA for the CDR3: TGTGCCTGGAGCTGGGACAGGGCGAACACTGAAGCTTTCTTT.

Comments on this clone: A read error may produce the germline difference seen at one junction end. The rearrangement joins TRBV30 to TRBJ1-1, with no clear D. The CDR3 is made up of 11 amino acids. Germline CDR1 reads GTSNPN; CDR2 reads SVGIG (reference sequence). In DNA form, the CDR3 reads TGTGCCTGGAGCGGGAACTCTGAAGCTTTCTTT. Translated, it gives CAWSGNSEAFF.

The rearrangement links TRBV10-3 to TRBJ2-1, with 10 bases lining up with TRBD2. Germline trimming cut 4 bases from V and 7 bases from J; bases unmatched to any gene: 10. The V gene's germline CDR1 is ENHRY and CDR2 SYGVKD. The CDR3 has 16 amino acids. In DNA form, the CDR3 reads TGTGCCATCAGTGTCGGAGCGGGGGGGGCGGGGAATGAGCAGTTCTTC. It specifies CAISVGAGGAGNEQFF.

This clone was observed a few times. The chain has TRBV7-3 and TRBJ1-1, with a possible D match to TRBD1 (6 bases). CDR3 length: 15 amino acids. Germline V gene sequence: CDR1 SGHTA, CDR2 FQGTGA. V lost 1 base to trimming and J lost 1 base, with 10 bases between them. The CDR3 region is CASSLNQGRNTEAFF. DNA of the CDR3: TGTGCCAGCAGCTTAAATCAGGGGAGGAACACTGAAGCTTTCTTT.

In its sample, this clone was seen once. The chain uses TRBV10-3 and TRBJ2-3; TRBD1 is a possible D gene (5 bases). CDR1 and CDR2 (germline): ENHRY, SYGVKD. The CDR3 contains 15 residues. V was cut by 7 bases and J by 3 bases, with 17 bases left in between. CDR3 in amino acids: CAIKLAGFETDTQYF. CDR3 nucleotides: TGTGCCATCAAACTGGCAGGGTTTGAAACAGATACGCAGTATTTT.

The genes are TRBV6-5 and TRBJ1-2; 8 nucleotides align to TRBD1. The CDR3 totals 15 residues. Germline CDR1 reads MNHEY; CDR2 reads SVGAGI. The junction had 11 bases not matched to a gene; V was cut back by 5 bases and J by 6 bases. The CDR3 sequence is CASSNDPTGDNGYTF. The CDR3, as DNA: TGTGCCAGCAGTAACGACCCGACAGGGGATAATGGCTACACCTTC.

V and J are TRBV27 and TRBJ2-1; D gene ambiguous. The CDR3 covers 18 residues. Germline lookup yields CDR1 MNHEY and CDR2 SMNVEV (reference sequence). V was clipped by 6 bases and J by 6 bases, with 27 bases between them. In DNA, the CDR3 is TGTGCCAGCAGAACATCGACTTGGCAGTCGGGTTTGGGCAATGAGCAGTTCTTC. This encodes CASRTSTWQSGLGNEQFF.

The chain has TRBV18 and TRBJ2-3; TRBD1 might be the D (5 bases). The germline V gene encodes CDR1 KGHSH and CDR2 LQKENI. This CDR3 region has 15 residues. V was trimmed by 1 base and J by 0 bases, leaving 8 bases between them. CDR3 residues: CASSPQGSSTDTQYF. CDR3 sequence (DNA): TGTGCCAGCTCACCACAGGGGTCTAGCACAGATACGCAGTATTTT.

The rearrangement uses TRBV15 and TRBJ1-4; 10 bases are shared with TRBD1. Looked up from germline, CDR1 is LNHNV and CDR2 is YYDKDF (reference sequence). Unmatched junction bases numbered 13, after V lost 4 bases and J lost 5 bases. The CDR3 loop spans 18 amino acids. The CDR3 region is CATSNSGTGAVLNEKLFF. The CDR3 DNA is TGTGCCACCAGCAATAGCGGGACAGGGGCCGTATTAAATGAAAAACTGTTTTTT.

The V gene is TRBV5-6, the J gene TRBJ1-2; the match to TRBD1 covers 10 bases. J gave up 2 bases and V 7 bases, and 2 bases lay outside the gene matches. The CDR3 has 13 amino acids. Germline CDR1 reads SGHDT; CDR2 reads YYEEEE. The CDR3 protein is CASWTGGNYGYTF. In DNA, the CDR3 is TGTGCCAGCTGGACAGGGGGAAACTATGGCTACACCTTC.

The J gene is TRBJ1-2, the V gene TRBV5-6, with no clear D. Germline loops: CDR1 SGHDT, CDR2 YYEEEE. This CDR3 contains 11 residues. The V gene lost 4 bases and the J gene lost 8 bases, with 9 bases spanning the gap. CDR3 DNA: TGTGCCAGCAGCCTCTCCCAGGGCTACACCTTC. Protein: CASSLSQGYTF.

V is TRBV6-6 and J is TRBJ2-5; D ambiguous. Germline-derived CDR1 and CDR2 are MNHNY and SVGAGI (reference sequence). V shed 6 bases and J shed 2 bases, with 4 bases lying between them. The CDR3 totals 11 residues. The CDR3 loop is CASSLQETQYF. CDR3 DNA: TGTGCCAGCAGCTTACAAGAGACCCAGTACTTC.